Listed below are T cell receptor beta chains from one sample, sequenced in a study of blood T cell repertoires in COVID-19. Sequencing was performed with immunoSEQ multiplex PCR; in TCRdb, only in-frame clones are kept and a portion is missing. Of roughly 200,000 clones in the sample, 85% to 90% are singletons; the top ten hold around 1.5%. The sequencing sample was made of peripheral blood. All receptors derive from a man aged 18 to 29 with active or convalescent COVID-19. The conserved cysteine and the conserved F or W are not part of the CDR3 here. Clone size appears in some rows only: once, few, many, or a class for an expanded clone.

.	TRBV3-1/TRBV3-2	TRBJ2-1	ASSLTGTGGSNEQF
.	TRBV11-2	TRBJ1-1	ASSLDRDTEAF
once	TRBV6-5	TRBJ2-7	ASSSTGLEGSQY
.	TRBV5-1	TRBJ2-5	ASSLDRSETQY
.	TRBV29-1	TRBJ1-2	SVGQGNYGYT
.	TRBV4-3	TRBJ1-4	ASSQDSGDEKLF
.	TRBV6-5	TRBJ1-6	ASRQGDSPLH
.	TRBV30	TRBJ1-3	AWSRDSLSSGNTIY
.	TRBV2	TRBJ1-5	ASSDRGNQPQH
.	TRBV5-1	TRBJ2-1	ASTVSLAAAYNEQF
.	TRBV7-9	TRBJ2-2	ASSLRASTGELF
.	TRBV12-3/TRBV12-4	TRBJ2-7	ASRGQGYEQY
once	TRBV3-1/TRBV3-2	TRBJ1-2	ASSPNRGSGDGYT
.	TRBV19	TRBJ1-5	ASSIVEGQGPQH
.	TRBV30	TRBJ1-1	AWGNRGGAEAF
.	TRBV5-1	TRBJ1-1	ASSYTGDGTEAF
.	TRBV5-8	TRBJ1-2	ASSLGSYRDYGYT
.	TRBV15	TRBJ2-1	ATSRTGIGRVNEQF
.	TRBV5-5	TRBJ2-2	ASSLGLAGVTGELF
.	TRBV13	TRBJ1-1	ASSSVTAQWTPEAF
.	TRBV5-4	TRBJ1-2	ASSFGDTPGHGYT
.	TRBV5-1	TRBJ1-2	ASSPLGTDYGYT
.	TRBV23-1	TRBJ2-7	ASSLGRNSYEQY
.	TRBV11-2	TRBJ1-1	ASSLVTEIKNTEAF
.	TRBV28	TRBJ2-2	ASSRTWTGGAGGELF
.	TRBV14	TRBJ2-1	ASSQDVGPSGNYNEQF
.	TRBV18	TRBJ2-7	ASSPGTGLSYEQY
.	TRBV7-2	TRBJ1-5	ASSLNRAGNQPQH
.	TRBV4-2	TRBJ1-6	ASSPEVQASSPLH
.	TRBV19	TRBJ2-3	ASSIDSGRGTQY
.	TRBV29-1	TRBJ2-5	SVDSGGETQY
few	TRBV9	TRBJ2-7	ASSTRWESYEQY
.	TRBV7-2	TRBJ2-7	ASSLAIASGSYEQY
.	TRBV7-9	TRBJ1-4	ASSSFYSSGGEKLF
.	TRBV30	TRBJ2-1	AWKGTSAHNEQF
.	TRBV7-9	TRBJ2-1	ASSLGTGLFNEQF
.	TRBV28	TRBJ1-2	ASSSPGGAGGYT
.	TRBV11-2	TRBJ1-1	ASSLRDPMNTEAF
.	TRBV14	TRBJ1-5	ASSQTGGSQPQH
once	TRBV27	TRBJ1-6	ASSFRGNSPLH
.	TRBV7-2	TRBJ1-2	ASSLEGLTANYGYT
.	TRBV7-9	TRBJ2-5	ASSSTRKETQY
.	TRBV5-1	TRBJ2-3	ASSLTSGGALLSKGRVDTQY
.	TRBV18	TRBJ1-1	ASSPSGGEAF
.	TRBV19	TRBJ2-2	ASDTGQGNTGELF
few	TRBV18	TRBJ1-2	ASSPSGEAYGYT
.	TRBV29-1	TRBJ2-7	SARVYEQY
.	TRBV5-8	TRBJ2-5	ASNRDRNRQETQY
.	TRBV6-6	TRBJ2-2	ASSRGRTGGTGELF
.	TRBV28	TRBJ1-4	ASSLAGGREKLF
.	TRBV10-1	TRBJ2-2	ASSELAGTNTGELF
.	TRBV5-1	TRBJ1-2	ASSLDYATDYGYT
once	TRBV4-1	TRBJ2-3	ASSQEAARTDTQY
.	TRBV19	TRBJ2-2	ASSVLAGVSTGELF
.	TRBV7-6	TRBJ1-1	ASSLSHGKTEAF